These T cell receptor beta chains were read from a single sample in a study of CD8+ T cells in alopecia areata. Here immunoSEQ multiplex PCR was the method, and the copy in TCRdb shows in-frame clones only, minus some. The sample includes over 100,000 clones, less than 75% seen only once; the top ten take roughly an eighth. The source was CD8+ T cells sorted from blood, collected at week 24, from a patient treated with tofacitinib. Receptors originate from a human donor with alopecia areata. Each CDR3 is given with its conserved first and last residue. A D gene is named only where the DNA matches it firmly. The size entry is marked missing in some rows and otherwise reads once, few, many or a size class.

TRBJ2-4	.	TRBD1	TRBV11-2	TGTGCCAGCAGCTTAGATCGAGGGACAGGGGCGACTTTAGCCAAAAACATTCAGTACTTC	CASSLDRGTGATLAKNIQYF
TRBJ2-1	.	.	TRBV7-9	TGTGCCAGCAGCTTAGACGTCAGGTGGCAGTTCTTC	CASSLDVRWQFF
TRBJ1-1	few	TRBD1	TRBV7-9	TGTGCCAGCAGCCAGGGGACAGGGGGTGGCACTGAAGCTTTCTTT	CASSQGTGGGTEAFF
TRBJ1-2	few	.	TRBV29-1	TGCAGCGTTGAAGATCACCGGACCTATGGCTACACCTTC	CSVEDHRTYGYTF
TRBJ2-7	.	TRBD1	TRBV30	TGTGCCTGGAGTGTGGGACAGGGGCTTAACGAGCAGTACTTC	CAWSVGQGLNEQYF
TRBJ1-1	.	.	TRBV9	TGTGCCAGCAGCGTATACTACAGTGATACTGAAGCTTTCTTT	CASSVYYSDTEAFF
TRBJ1-2	few	.	TRBV27	TGTGCCAGCAGTTTAAACGCCATAAACTATGGCTACACCTTC	CASSLNAINYGYTF
TRBJ2-7	.	.	TRBV5-6	TGTGCCAGCAGCCCCTTTTGGGGGGCCTCCTACGAGCAGTACTTC	CASSPFWGASYEQYF
TRBJ2-5	few	.	TRBV29-1	TGCAGCGTTGAAGATCCCGGCGGACAAGAGACCCAGTACTTC	CSVEDPGGQETQYF
TRBJ1-1	.	TRBD1	TRBV6-5	TGTGCCAGCAGGGATCGGACAGGGGGGAACACTGAAGCTTTCTTT	CASRDRTGGNTEAFF
TRBJ2-3	.	.	TRBV30	TGTGCCTGGAGTGTATGGCCGGATACGCAGTATTTT	CAWSVWPDTQYF
TRBJ1-4	.	.	TRBV6-1	TGTGCCAGCAGTGATGGAATTTCAGGAGGTGAAAAACTGTTTTTT	CASSDGISGGEKLFF
TRBJ2-3	few	.	TRBV29-1	TGCAGCGTTGATTCCGGGGCCGGCACAGATACGCAGTATTTT	CSVDSGAGTDTQYF
TRBJ1-2	once	TRBD1	TRBV2	TGTGCCAGCAGTGAAGGTTTTTGGGACAGGGATTACGGCTACACCTTC	CASSEGFWDRDYGYTF
TRBJ2-7	few	TRBD1	TRBV29-1	TGCAGCGTACTTGACAGGGGCGGAGGGCTCGAGCAGTACTTC	CSVLDRGGGLEQYF
TRBJ2-7	.	.	TRBV5-1	TGCGCCAGCAGCCCCCTGCACTCCTACGAGCAGTACTTC	CASSPLHSYEQYF
TRBJ2-7	.	.	TRBV5-6	TGTGCCAGCAGCTTGGGAAGCGCCTACGAGCAGTACTTC	CASSLGSAYEQYF
TRBJ1-5	.	.	TRBV15	TGTGCCACCAGCAGAGATCGTGTGGCGCCAAGCCAGCCCCAGCATTTT	CATSRDRVAPSQPQHF
TRBJ1-1	.	.	TRBV15	TGTGCCACCGCTACATCCACTGAAGCTTTCTTT	CATATSTEAFF
TRBJ1-6	.	.	TRBV19	TGTGCCAGTAGTTCTCCGGCAGGCTGGAGCTCCTATAATTCACCCCTCCACTTT	CASSSPAGWSSYNSPLHF
TRBJ2-7	.	TRBD1	TRBV5-6	TGTGCCAGCAGCTTGGGGGACAGCCTCGACGAGCAGTACTTC	CASSLGDSLDEQYF
TRBJ2-7	few	TRBD2	TRBV6-6	TGTGCCAGCAGTTACTCGACTAGCGGGGGCGAGCAGTACTTC	CASSYSTSGGEQYF
TRBJ2-1	.	TRBD2	TRBV2	TGTGCCAGCAGTGAAGGTTGGCTAGCGGGAGAGGAGCAGTTCTTC	CASSEGWLAGEEQFF
TRBJ1-1	.	.	TRBV30	TGTGCCTGGGATTTTCTGGGCACGTTTGAAGCTTTCTTT	CAWDFLGTFEAFF
TRBJ1-1	once	TRBD1	TRBV11-2	TGTGCCAGCAGCCGCACAGGGGGCACTGAAGCTTTCTTT	CASSRTGGTEAFF
TRBJ2-7	few	.	TRBV13	TGTGCCAGCAGCCAGGAGAGGGCCGAGCAGTACTTC	CASSQERAEQYF
TRBJ2-1	.	.	TRBV15	TGTGCCACCACCCAGAGTGGCGATGAGCAGTTCTTC	CATTQSGDEQFF
TRBJ2-7	few	.	TRBV4-2	TGTGCCAGCAGCCAAGATCACGGCAGCTCCTACGAGCAGTACTTC	CASSQDHGSSYEQYF
TRBJ2-2	.	.	TRBV6-5	TGTGCCAGCAGTTACTCGACCGGGGAGCTGTTTTTT	CASSYSTGELFF
TRBJ2-2	.	.	TRBV30	TGTGCCTGGGCTTGGCCCGGGGGAACCGGGGAGCTGTTTTTT	CAWAWPGGTGELFF
TRBJ2-3	.	.	TRBV4-2	TGTGCCAGCAGCCCACCAGTGGGCACAGATACGCAGTATTTT	CASSPPVGTDTQYF
TRBJ2-7	.	.	TRBV7-8	TGTGCCAGCAGCGCCCAGGGACAAGGTGAAAGCTACGAGCAGTACTTC	CASSAQGQGESYEQYF
TRBJ1-5	.	.	TRBV6-5	TGTGCCAGCAGTTACTCGGGGGGGAATCAGCCCCAGCATTTT	CASSYSGGNQPQHF
TRBJ1-1	.	TRBD1	TRBV30	TGTGCCTGGTCGACAGGGAAGAGCACTGAAGCTTTCTTT	CAWSTGKSTEAFF
TRBJ2-7	.	.	TRBV9	TGTGCCAGCAGCGTAGGGACCTCCTACGAGCAGTACTTC	CASSVGTSYEQYF
TRBJ2-7	.	TRBD1	TRBV9	TGTGCCAGCAGCCCCGAGGACAGGTACAACGAGCAGTACTTC	CASSPEDRYNEQYF
TRBJ2-2	few	.	TRBV2	TGTGCCAGCAGTGAAGGGCAGCGGTTCGCGAACACCGGGGAGCTGTTTTTT	CASSEGQRFANTGELFF
TRBJ2-1	.	.	TRBV29-1	TGCAGCGTTGGCGACCGCGGGGGCCTCTACAATGAGCAGTTCTTC	CSVGDRGGLYNEQFF
TRBJ1-5	few	TRBD1	TRBV6-5	TGTGCCACAAGACAGGGTTGGGGTCAGCCCCAGCATTTT	CATRQGWGQPQHF
TRBJ2-1	.	.	TRBV4-1	TGCGCCAGCAGCCGGGTGGAGGGTCCCAATGAGCAGTTCTTC	CASSRVEGPNEQFF
TRBJ2-7	.	TRBD1	TRBV5-6	TGTGCCAGCAGCTCGCCGGGACAGGGGGCCTACGAGCAGTACTTC	CASSSPGQGAYEQYF
TRBJ1-2	.	.	TRBV27	TGTGCCAGCAGTTCCTGGATCAGGGGAGCGAGCCTCGACTATGGCTACACCTTC	CASSSWIRGASLDYGYTF